Given below is one T cell receptor (beta chain) in context. The data belong to a study of blood T cells in healthy people across ages. Study in general: Per every two T cells, about one barcoded beta molecule was captured by template switching.

V shed 5 bases and J 2 bases; nucleotides not matched to a gene: 7. This CDR3 spans 15 amino acids. Germline CDR1 is SEHNR and CDR2 is FQNEAQ (reference sequence). A second about 7 to 12 cycle PCR used barcoded and J-beta primers. All samples gave at least 2.5 million CDR3-containing paired-end reads. TCRdb analysed the 5' RACE reads with MiXCR anew, one entry per CDR3 protein. The top ten clones hold about an eighth of a sample with around 1.1 million distinct CDR3 sequences, 35% to 40% of them seen once. This rearrangement joins TRBV7-9 to TRBJ2-3, with 7 bases fitting TRBD2. The receptor was isolated from a man between 18 and 35 years old in good health. The sample taken for sequencing was blood. CDR3 amino acids: CASSRTSEYTDTQYF. The CDR3 DNA follows: TGTGCCAGCAGCCGGACTAGTGAATACACAGATACGCAGTATTTT.